The text below deals with one TCR beta chain. After removal of 1 base from V and 3 bases from J, the junction contained 12 bases not matched to a gene. CDR1 SGHTA and CDR2 FQGNSA come from the germline V gene. CDR3 length equals 19 residues. With a J-beta primer mix and a sample-barcoded 5' primer, a second PCR ran about 7 to 12 cycles. The authors tagged each cDNA molecule using a template-switch adaptor with 12 random nucleotides. In TCRdb, the 5' RACE reads were re-called with MiXCR into one record per CDR3 protein. Of around 1,000,000 distinct CDR3 sequences listed, around 27% were seen once; the top ten hold 0.65% to 0.75%. The amount of total RNA extracted per sample was at least 6 micrograms. This sample is drawn from a study of blood T cells in healthy people across ages. As for the study in general: Capturing about one barcoded beta molecule per two T cells was achieved by template switching.

This same sample was also taken into another study, of T cells of mothers and their children. From that paper: There were no persistent microchimeric T cell clones detected.

The origin of this receptor is a girl aged 2 to 9 in good health. The material sequenced was blood. The rearrangement links TRBV7-2 to TRBJ2-3; 11 bases line up with TRBD2. CDR3 sequence (DNA): TGTGCCAGCAGCTTAGAGACTACTAGCGGGAGTTTGGGGACAGATACGCAGTATTTT. Residues: CASSLETTSGSLGTDTQYF. Variable domain in full (rest from reference TRBV7-2 and TRBJ2-3): GAGVSQSPSNKVTEKGKDVELRCDPISGHTALYWYRQSLGQGLEFLIYFQGNSAPDKSGLPSDRFSAERTGGSVSTLTIQRTQQEDSAVYLCASSLETTSGSLGTDTQYFGPGTRLTVL.